A selection of T cell receptor beta chains follows, all from one sample in a study of blood T cell repertoires in COVID-19. Repertoires were generated with immunoSEQ multiplex PCR, while TCRdb's copy carries only in-frame clones and drops some. The table lists approximately 150,000 clones, around 88% of them singletons. Sequencing was performed on peripheral blood. Receptors were obtained from a human donor in a cohort sampled during active COVID-19. Each CDR3 is given with its conserved first and last residue. D genes are given only for firm matches. Clone size is not always given. Where it is, it says once, few, many or a class for expanded clones.

J,D,V,size,CDR3,DNA
TRBJ2-3,.,TRBV7-8,.,CASSLERAPGRTDTQYF,TGTGCCAGCAGCTTGGAAAGGGCGCCCGGGAGAACAGATACGCAGTATTTT
TRBJ2-7,.,TRBV28,once,CASRQGPRSEQYF,TGTGCCAGCAGACAGGGACCGAGGTCCGAGCAGTACTTC
TRBJ1-2,.,TRBV28,.,CASSFPPGGGSRDGYTF,TGTGCCAGCAGTTTTCCCCCCGGGGGGGGATCAAGGGATGGCTACACCTTC
TRBJ1-2,TRBD1,TRBV14,.,CASSTDRRGYGYTF,TGTGCCAGCAGCACGGACAGGCGGGGCTATGGCTACACCTTC
TRBJ1-2,.,TRBV4-1,.,CASSQEARAAPNYGYTF,TGCGCCAGCAGCCAAGAGGCCAGGGCGGCCCCTAACTATGGCTACACCTTC
TRBJ1-3,.,TRBV28,.,CASSLGQGNPGNTIYF,TGTGCCAGCAGTTTAGGCCAGGGTAATCCTGGAAACACCATATATTTT
TRBJ1-6,.,TRBV19,.,CASSMIRGSPLHF,TGTGCCAGTAGTATGATCAGGGGATCACCCCTCCACTTT
TRBJ2-7,.,TRBV19,.,CASSRVGEGYEQYF,TGTGCCAGTAGTAGGGTGGGAGAGGGCTACGAGCAGTACTTC
TRBJ2-5,TRBD1,TRBV7-9,.,CASSLEGAQETQYF,TGTGCCAGCAGCTTAGAGGGGGCTCAAGAGACCCAGTACTTC
TRBJ1-2,TRBD1,TRBV6-5,.,CASSPRAGTVYGYTF,TGTGCCAGCAGCCCACGCGCCGGGACAGTCTATGGCTACACCTTC
TRBJ1-6,.,TRBV3-1/TRBV3-2,few,CASSHTGPNSPLHF,TGTGCCAGCAGCCATACAGGGCCCAATTCACCCCTCCACTTT
TRBJ1-5,.,TRBV7-2,.,CASSSWVGDQPQHF,TGTGCCAGCAGCTCATGGGTAGGGGATCAGCCCCAGCATTTT
TRBJ2-5,TRBD1,TRBV28,.,CASSLLRQGRPETQYF,TGTGCCAGCAGTTTATTGCGACAGGGGCGTCCGGAGACCCAGTACTTC
TRBJ1-4,TRBD1,TRBV30,.,CAWRDRVWRTNEKLFF,TGTGCCTGGAGGGACAGGGTTTGGCGAACTAATGAAAAACTGTTTTTT
TRBJ2-7,.,TRBV3-1/TRBV3-2,.,CASSQDVAVSSYEQYF,TGTGCCAGCAGCCAAGACGTAGCCGTTAGCTCCTACGAGCAGTACTTC
TRBJ2-3,.,TRBV21-1,.,CASSKGGGRTDTQYF,TGTGCCAGCAGCAAAGGGGGCGGGAGAACAGATACGCAGTATTTT
TRBJ2-7,.,TRBV9,.,CASSVGPAGAYEQYF,TGTGCCAGCAGCGTAGGACCGGCGGGGGCGTACGAGCAGTACTTC
TRBJ1-2,TRBD1,TRBV5-1,.,CASSKDRGPDGGYTF,TGCGCCAGCAGCAAAGACAGGGGGCCTGATGGTGGCTACACCTTC
TRBJ1-6,TRBD1,TRBV28,.,CASSFNRGRDSPLHF,TGTGCCAGCAGCTTCAACAGGGGGCGGGATTCACCCCTCCACTTT
TRBJ2-3,.,TRBV6-6,.,CASSYSRGLDTQYF,TGTGCCAGCAGTTACTCACGAGGACTAGATACGCAGTATTTT
TRBJ2-3,TRBD2,TRBV11-2,.,CASSLPGGWDTQYF,TGTGCCAGCAGCTTACCGGGGGGTTGGGATACGCAGTATTTT
TRBJ1-4,.,TRBV5-6,.,CASSSVPTPTNEKLFF,TGTGCCAGCAGCTCAGTTCCAACCCCCACTAATGAAAAACTGTTTTTT
TRBJ2-7,.,TRBV10-3,.,CAISDAGRYEQYF,TGTGCCATCAGTGATGCAGGGAGGTACGAGCAGTACTTC
TRBJ1-5,TRBD1,TRBV15,.,CATSNRDRGVSNQPQHF,TGTGCCACCAGCAACCGGGACAGGGGGGTAAGCAATCAGCCCCAGCATTTT
TRBJ2-3,.,TRBV27,.,CASTTAGATDTQYF,TGTGCCAGCACCACCGCGGGGGCCACAGATACGCAGTATTTT
TRBJ1-1,.,TRBV6-5,.,CASRSTGLNTEAFF,TGTGCCAGCAGGTCGACAGGCTTGAACACTGAAGCTTTCTTT
TRBJ1-1,.,TRBV29-1,.,CSAGTGMDTEAFF,TGCAGCGCCGGTACAGGGATGGACACTGAAGCTTTCTTT
TRBJ1-1,.,TRBV3-1/TRBV3-2,.,CASTSGEGSTEAFF,TGTGCCAGCACCTCGGGGGAGGGAAGCACTGAAGCTTTCTTT
TRBJ1-3,.,TRBV30,.,CASGGAGGDTIYF,TGTGCCTCGGGAGGGGCCGGGGGGGACACCATATATTTT
TRBJ2-5,.,TRBV28,.,CASSLGGLETQYF,TGTGCCAGCAGTTTGGGGGGATTAGAGACCCAGTACTTC
TRBJ1-5,.,TRBV19,once,CASSIRQGNQPQHF,TGTGCCAGTAGTATCCGGCAGGGGAATCAGCCCCAGCATTTT
TRBJ2-3,TRBD2,TRBV7-3,.,CASSSGLASDTQYF,TGTGCCAGCAGCTCCGGACTAGCTTCAGATACGCAGTATTTT
TRBJ2-7,.,TRBV28,once,CASSQGGEIGTYEQYF,TGTGCCAGCAGCCAAGGCGGGGAGATAGGAACCTACGAGCAGTACTTC
TRBJ2-5,.,TRBV4-1,.,CASSQVYQETQYF,TGCGCCAGCAGCCAAGTCTACCAAGAGACCCAGTACTTC
TRBJ2-7,TRBD1,TRBV19,.,CASRASTGNEQYF,TGTGCCAGTAGAGCTTCGACAGGGAACGAGCAGTACTTC
TRBJ2-1,TRBD2,TRBV29-1,.,CSVRLAEPLFF,TGCAGCGTCCGACTAGCGGAGCCCTTGTTCTTC
TRBJ2-7,TRBD1,TRBV7-9,.,CASSQMDRESSYEQYF,TGTGCCAGCAGCCAGATGGACAGGGAGAGCTCCTACGAGCAGTACTTC
TRBJ2-5,.,TRBV18,once,CASSPPRGAPVETQYF,TGTGCCAGCTCACCACCACGGGGGGCCCCCGTAGAGACCCAGTACTTC
TRBJ2-7,TRBD1,TRBV6-6,.,CASRGTGLYEQYF,TGTGCCAGCCGAGGGACAGGGCTTTACGAGCAGTACTTC
TRBJ1-1,TRBD1,TRBV6-6,.,CASSPTGGMNTEAFF,TGTGCCAGCAGTCCCACAGGGGGCATGAACACTGAAGCTTTCTTT
TRBJ2-7,TRBD2,TRBV30,.,CACSGAGFYEQYF,TGTGCCTGCTCGGGAGCGGGGTTCTACGAGCAGTACTTC
TRBJ1-4,.,TRBV7-9,few,CASSLLGANEKLFF,TGTGCCAGCAGCCTCCTTGGAGCTAATGAAAAACTGTTTTTT